A selection of T cell receptor beta chains follows, all from one sample in a study of T cell responses to AZD1222 COVID-19 vaccine. Repertoires were generated with immunoSEQ multiplex PCR, while TCRdb's copy carries only in-frame clones and drops some. The profile shows over 150,000 clones, 90% to 95% of them singletons. Sequenced material: peripheral blood, taken 28 days after the second dose of the MenACWY control vaccine. The receptors derive from an adult who received the MenACWY meningococcal vaccine as a control. Each CDR3 is given with its conserved first and last residue. The D gene is left open where the match is weak. Expanded clones are given a class, and other clones once, few, many or no size at all.

v_call	j_call	d_call	clone_size	cdr3_aa	cdr3_nt
TRBV6-5	TRBJ1-1	NA	NA	CASVESGRSEAFF	TGTGCCAGCGTCGAATCAGGTCGGTCTGAAGCTTTCTTT
TRBV18	TRBJ1-6	NA	NA	CASSLTDGESPLHF	TGTGCCAGCTCCCTTACGGACGGGGAGTCGCCCCTCCACTTT
TRBV7-2	TRBJ2-2	NA	NA	CASLPLSGGNTGELFF	TGTGCCAGCCTTCCTCTTTCCGGGGGGAACACCGGGGAGCTGTTTTTT
TRBV2	TRBJ1-5	TRBD1	NA	CASIRDRSNQPQHF	TGTGCCAGCATCCGGGACAGAAGCAATCAGCCCCAGCATTTT
TRBV7-9	TRBJ1-2	NA	NA	CASSLAPRVQGYTF	TGTGCCAGCAGCTTAGCTCCCAGGGTGCAGGGCTACACCTTC
TRBV15	TRBJ2-5	NA	NA	CATSRDNGVLETQYF	TGTGCCACCAGCAGAGATAATGGGGTTTTAGAGACCCAGTACTTC
TRBV11-3	TRBJ2-4	NA	NA	CASSFSGSHIQYF	TGTGCCAGCAGCTTTTCAGGGTCGCACATTCAGTACTTC
TRBV6-5	TRBJ1-1	NA	NA	CATQPGGGTEAFF	TGTGCCACCCAGCCGGGCGGGGGGACTGAAGCTTTCTTT
TRBV29-1	TRBJ1-2	NA	NA	CSVGATSGGYTF	TGCAGCGTTGGGGCCACCTCCGGCGGCTACACCTTC
TRBV5-1	TRBJ2-1	NA	NA	CASSLTGRDEQFF	TGCGCCAGCAGCTTGACAGGGCGCGATGAGCAGTTCTTC
TRBV5-6	TRBJ1-6	NA	NA	CASSLDAFGNSPLHF	TGTGCCAGCAGCCTGGACGCCTTTGGGAATTCACCCCTCCACTTT
TRBV7-9	TRBJ1-1	NA	NA	CASSTSGGGQNTEAFF	TGTGCCAGCAGCACCAGCGGGGGGGGACAGAACACTGAAGCTTTCTTT
TRBV6-2/TRBV6-3	TRBJ1-1	TRBD1	NA	CASSNNNRGTEAFF	TGTGCCAGCAGTAACAACAACAGGGGCACTGAAGCTTTCTTT
TRBV4-3	TRBJ1-1	NA	NA	CASSRLVRLGNTEAFF	TGCGCCAGCAGCCGCCTGGTTAGGTTGGGGAACACTGAAGCTTTCTTT
TRBV2	TRBJ1-2	NA	once	CASSATGPGAGYTF	TGTGCCAGCAGCGCTACAGGGCCAGGGGCTGGCTACACCTTC
TRBV5-1	TRBJ1-1	NA	NA	CASSPRGGRNTEAFF	TGCGCCAGCAGCCCCCGGGGGGGGCGAAACACTGAAGCTTTCTTT
TRBV9	TRBJ2-1	NA	NA	CASSVAPSPEQFF	TGTGCCAGCAGCGTAGCTCCCAGCCCTGAGCAGTTCTTC
TRBV19	TRBJ1-1	NA	NA	CASSIPPTNTEAFF	TGTGCCAGTAGTATCCCTCCGACGAACACTGAAGCTTTCTTT
TRBV18	TRBJ1-5	NA	NA	CASSPEYSNQPQHF	TGTGCCAGCTCACCGGAGTATAGCAATCAGCCCCAGCATTTT
TRBV3-1/TRBV3-2	TRBJ1-1	NA	NA	CASSRIPENTEAFF	TGTGCCAGCAGCCGGATCCCTGAGAACACTGAAGCTTTCTTT
TRBV4-1	TRBJ2-1	TRBD2	NA	CASSQIGGGTRNEQFF	TGCGCCAGCAGCCAAATTGGCGGGGGGACCAGGAATGAGCAGTTCTTC
TRBV28	TRBJ1-4	TRBD1	NA	CAAGTGGEKLFF	TGTGCCGCCGGGACAGGGGGTGAAAAACTGTTTTTT
TRBV27	TRBJ1-3	NA	NA	CASSRLGNSGNTIYF	TGTGCCAGCAGCCGCTTGGGGAACTCTGGAAACACCATATATTTT
TRBV21-1	TRBJ1-3	NA	NA	CASSKAGVAGNTIYF	TGTGCCAGCAGCAAAGCAGGAGTCGCTGGAAACACCATATATTTT
TRBV3-1/TRBV3-2	TRBJ1-1	NA	NA	CASSQESQGNTEAFF	TGTGCCAGCAGCCAAGAGTCGCAGGGAAACACTGAAGCTTTCTTT
TRBV9	TRBJ2-1	TRBD2	NA	CASSPRGAPDNEQFF	TGTGCCAGCAGCCCGCGGGGGGCGCCCGACAATGAGCAGTTCTTC
TRBV13	TRBJ1-3	NA	NA	CASSLGLRGISGNTIYF	TGTGCCAGCAGCTTAGGCCTACGGGGGATCTCTGGAAACACCATATATTTT
TRBV4-1	TRBJ2-1	NA	NA	CASSQVKYNEQFF	TGCGCCAGCAGCCAAGTAAAGTACAATGAGCAGTTCTTC
TRBV28	TRBJ1-2	NA	once	CASRFPPPDSHRDNYGYTF	TGTGCCAGCAGGTTCCCTCCCCCCGACTCTCACAGGGATAACTATGGCTACACCTTC
TRBV18	TRBJ1-1	TRBD1	once	CASSLGQEAEAFF	TGTGCCAGCTCACTTGGACAGGAGGCTGAAGCTTTCTTT
TRBV30	TRBJ2-7	NA	NA	CAWGVGGHSYEQYF	TGTGCCTGGGGTGTAGGTGGACACAGCTACGAGCAGTACTTC
TRBV27	TRBJ1-5	NA	NA	CASSYEVGQPQHF	TGTGCCAGCAGTTACGAGGTCGGACAGCCCCAGCATTTT
TRBV7-9	TRBJ2-3	NA	NA	CASSLARQIPPDTQYF	TGTGCCAGCAGCTTAGCGCGACAGATCCCCCCAGATACGCAGTATTTT
TRBV19	TRBJ1-3	NA	NA	CASSGGTHGNTIYF	TGTGCCAGTAGTGGGGGGACCCATGGAAACACCATATATTTT
TRBV18	TRBJ2-7	NA	NA	CASSRSSYEQYF	TGTGCCAGCTCACGGAGCTCCTACGAGCAGTACTTC
TRBV9	TRBJ1-5	NA	NA	CASSVSGWALTNQPQHF	TGTGCCAGCAGCGTTTCCGGGTGGGCTCTGACCAATCAGCCCCAGCATTTT
TRBV5-1	TRBJ1-2	TRBD1	NA	CASSSDRDYGYTF	TGCGCCAGCAGTTCGGACAGGGACTATGGCTACACCTTC
TRBV5-1	TRBJ2-3	NA	NA	CASSLEVGRSTDTQYF	TGCGCCAGCAGCTTGGAGGTAGGACGGAGCACAGATACGCAGTATTTT
TRBV4-2	TRBJ1-2	NA	NA	CASSQGVAVSAVDYGYTF	TGTGCCAGCAGCCAAGGGGTGGCAGTCTCGGCGGTTGACTATGGCTACACCTTC
TRBV12-3/TRBV12-4	TRBJ1-3	NA	NA	CASSLQGNTIYF	TGTGCCAGCAGTCTTCAGGGAAACACCATATATTTT
TRBV7-2	TRBJ1-1	TRBD1	NA	CASSGQGQVNTEAFF	TGTGCCAGCAGCGGCCAGGGACAGGTGAACACTGAAGCTTTCTTT
TRBV29-1	TRBJ1-2	NA	NA	CSIHDRDTTNYGYTF	TGCAGCATCCATGACCGGGACACCACTAACTATGGCTACACCTTC
TRBV30	TRBJ2-7	NA	NA	CAWSTDYEQYF	TGTGCCTGGAGTACAGATTACGAGCAGTACTTC
TRBV30	TRBJ1-2	TRBD1	NA	CAWSAALRQGNGYTF	TGTGCCTGGAGTGCCGCCCTGCGACAGGGTAACGGCTACACCTTC
TRBV6-5	TRBJ1-2	NA	NA	CASWSVRGLYGYTF	TGTGCCAGCTGGTCCGTACGCGGTTTGTATGGCTACACCTTC